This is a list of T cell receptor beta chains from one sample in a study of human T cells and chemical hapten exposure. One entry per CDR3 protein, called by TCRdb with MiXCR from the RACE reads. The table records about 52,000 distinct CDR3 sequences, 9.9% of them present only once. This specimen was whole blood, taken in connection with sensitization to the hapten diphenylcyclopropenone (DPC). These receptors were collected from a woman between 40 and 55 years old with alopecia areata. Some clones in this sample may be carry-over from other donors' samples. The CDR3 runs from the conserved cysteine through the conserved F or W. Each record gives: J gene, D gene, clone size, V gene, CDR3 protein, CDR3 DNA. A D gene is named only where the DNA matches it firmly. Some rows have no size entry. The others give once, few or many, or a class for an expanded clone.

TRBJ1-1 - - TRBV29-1 CSVGQSNTEAFF TGCAGCGTTGGACAGTCGAACACTGAAGCTTTCTTT
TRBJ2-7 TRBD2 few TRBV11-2 CASSPSGGGSYEQYF TGTGCCAGCAGCCCGAGCGGGGGTGGATCCTACGAGCAGTACTTC
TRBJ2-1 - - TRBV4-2 CASSPNLGSYNEQFF TGTGCCAGCAGCCCGAACTTAGGGTCCTACAATGAGCAGTTCTTC
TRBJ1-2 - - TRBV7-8 CASSSDWRYGYTF TGTGCCAGCAGTTCGGACTGGCGCTATGGCTACACCTTC
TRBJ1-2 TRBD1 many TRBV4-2 CASSQGQGADYGYTF TGTGCCAGCAGCCAGGGTCAGGGGGCGGACTATGGCTACACCTTC
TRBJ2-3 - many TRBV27 CASSSGGLDTQYF TGTGCCAGCAGTTCCGGGGGCCTAGATACGCAGTATTTT
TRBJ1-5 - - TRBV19 CASSSFAQPQHF TGTGCCAGTAGCTCTTTCGCCCAGCCCCAGCATTTT
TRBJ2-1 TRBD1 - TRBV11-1 CASSHRGADEQFF TGTGCCAGCAGCCACAGGGGGGCGGATGAGCAGTTCTTC
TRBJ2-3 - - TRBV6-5 CASSYSPPGLDPTDTQYF TGTGCCAGCAGTTACTCACCTCCGGGACTCGACCCTACAGATACGCAGTATTTT
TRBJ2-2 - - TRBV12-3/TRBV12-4 CASSLATIGAQTHPGELFF TGTGCCAGCAGTTTAGCGACCATAGGGGCACAAACCCACCCCGGGGAGCTGTTTTTT
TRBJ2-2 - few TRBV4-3 CASSQAALAGELFF TGCGCCAGCAGCCAGGCAGCCCTTGCCGGGGAGCTGTTTTTT
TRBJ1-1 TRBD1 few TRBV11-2 CASSLGQGARATEAFF TGTGCCAGCAGCTTAGGTCAGGGGGCGAGAGCCACTGAAGCTTTCTTT
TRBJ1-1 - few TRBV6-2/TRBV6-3 CASSPGEVREAFF TGTGCCAGCAGCCCCGGGGAGGTCAGAGAAGCTTTCTTT
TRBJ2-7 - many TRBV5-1 CASSMHRESEQYF TGCGCCAGCAGCATGCACAGGGAAAGCGAGCAGTACTTC
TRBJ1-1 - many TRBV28 CASSLLFFGTEAFF TGTGCCAGCAGTTTACTGTTCTTTGGCACTGAAGCTTTCTTT
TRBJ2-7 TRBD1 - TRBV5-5 CASSPWTGGYEQYF TGTGCCAGCAGCCCGTGGACAGGGGGCTACGAGCAGTACTTC
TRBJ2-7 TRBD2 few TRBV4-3 CASSQDSAGGAYEQYF TGCGCCAGCAGCCAAGATTCTGCGGGGGGGGCCTACGAGCAGTACTTC
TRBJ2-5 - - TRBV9 CASSVAGVETQYF TGTGCCAGCAGCGTAGCGGGGGTAGAGACCCAGTACTTC
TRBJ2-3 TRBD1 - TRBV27 CASSPPGQIADTQYF TGTGCCAGCAGTCCGCCGGGACAGATAGCAGATACGCAGTATTTT
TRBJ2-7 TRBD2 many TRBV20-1 CSAGPRLASYEQYF TGCAGTGCCGGGCCGAGACTAGCGTCCTACGAGCAGTACTTC
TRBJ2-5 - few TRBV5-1 CASSYSPKETQYF TGCGCCAGCAGCTACTCTCCTAAAGAGACCCAGTACTTC
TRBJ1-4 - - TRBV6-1 CASSEYYGTGEKLFF TGTGCCAGCAGTGAATACTACGGGACGGGTGAAAAACTGTTTTTT
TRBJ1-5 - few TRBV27 CASSPSRPNQPQHF TGTGCCAGCAGCCCCTCTCGCCCCAATCAGCCCCAGCATTTT
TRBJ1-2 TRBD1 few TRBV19 CASSLWDRGIDGYTF TGTGCCAGTAGTCTCTGGGACAGGGGGATCGATGGCTACACCTTC
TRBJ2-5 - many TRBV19 CASSQSSAEPQETQYF TGTGCCAGTAGTCAATCTAGCGCCGAACCCCAAGAGACCCAGTACTTC
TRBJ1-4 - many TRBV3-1 CASSPRGQSNEKLFF TGTGCCAGCAGCCCCCGAGGACAGTCCAATGAAAAACTGTTTTTT
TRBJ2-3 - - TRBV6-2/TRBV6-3 CASSRGARGAVGDTQYF TGTGCCAGCAGCCGCGGGGCCCGGGGGGCGGTTGGCGATACGCAGTATTTT
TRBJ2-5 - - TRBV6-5 CASNTGKRIETQYF TGTGCCAGCAACACAGGGAAGAGGATAGAGACCCAGTACTTC
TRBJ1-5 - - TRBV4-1 CASSQVRGARNQPQHF TGCGCCAGCAGCCAAGTTCGGGGGGCGCGCAATCAGCCCCAGCATTTT
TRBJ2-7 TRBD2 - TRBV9 CASSPGGASTPYEQYF TGTGCCAGCAGCCCCGGGGGGGCGTCAACCCCCTACGAGCAGTACTTC
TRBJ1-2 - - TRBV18 CASSPQGDYGYTF TGTGCCAGCTCGCCACAGGGAGACTATGGCTACACCTTC
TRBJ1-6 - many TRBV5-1 CASSFGDSPLHF TGCGCCAGCAGCTTCGGGGATTCACCCCTCCACTTT
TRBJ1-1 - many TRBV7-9 CASSPVFGSEAFF TGTGCCAGCAGCCCCGTTTTTGGCTCTGAAGCTTTCTTT
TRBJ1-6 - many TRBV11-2 CASKNPPYNSPLHF TGTGCCAGCAAGAACCCCCCATATAATTCACCCCTCCACTTT
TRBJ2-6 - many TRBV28 CASSLEIVVGLGANVLTF TGTGCCAGCAGTTTGGAGATCGTGGTGGGGCTCGGGGCCAACGTCCTGACTTTC
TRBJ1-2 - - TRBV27 CASSSGIDGYTF TGTGCCAGCAGTTCTGGGATTGATGGCTACACCTTC
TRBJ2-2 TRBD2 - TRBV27 CASSLAGTSGARNTGELFF TGTGCCAGCAGTTTAGCTGGGACTAGCGGGGCAAGAAACACCGGGGAGCTGTTTTTT